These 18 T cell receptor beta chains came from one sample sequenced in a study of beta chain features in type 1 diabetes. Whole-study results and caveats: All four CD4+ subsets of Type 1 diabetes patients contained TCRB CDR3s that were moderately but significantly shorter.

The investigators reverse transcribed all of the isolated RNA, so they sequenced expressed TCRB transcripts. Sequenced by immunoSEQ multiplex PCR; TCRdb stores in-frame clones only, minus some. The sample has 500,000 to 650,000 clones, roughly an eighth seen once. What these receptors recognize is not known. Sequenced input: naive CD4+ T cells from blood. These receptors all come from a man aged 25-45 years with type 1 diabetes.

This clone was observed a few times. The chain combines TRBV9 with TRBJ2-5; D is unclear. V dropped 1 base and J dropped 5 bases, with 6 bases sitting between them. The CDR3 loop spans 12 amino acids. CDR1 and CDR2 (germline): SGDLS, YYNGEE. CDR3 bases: TGTGCCAGCAGCGTAAACTTGGAGACCCAGTACTTC. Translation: CASSVNLETQYF.

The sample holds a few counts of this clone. The CDR3 sequence: CASSLEGRLQGQFF. The DNA of the CDR3 is TGCGCCAGCAGCTTGGAGGGACGCCTCCAAGGGCAGTTCTTC. The genes are TRBV5-1 and TRBJ2-1; the D gene could be TRBD1 or TRBD2 (5 bases each). Germline-derived CDR1 and CDR2 are SGHRS and YFSETQ. The CDR3 totals 14 residues. V was pared by 0 bases and J by 12 bases, with 16 bases between.

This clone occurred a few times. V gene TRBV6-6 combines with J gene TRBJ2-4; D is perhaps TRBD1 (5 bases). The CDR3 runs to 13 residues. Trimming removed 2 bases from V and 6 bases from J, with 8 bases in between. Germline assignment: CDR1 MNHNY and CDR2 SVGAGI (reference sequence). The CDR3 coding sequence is TGTGCCAGCAGTTACGGTCAGGGAAACATTCAGTACTTC. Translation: CASSYGQGNIQYF.

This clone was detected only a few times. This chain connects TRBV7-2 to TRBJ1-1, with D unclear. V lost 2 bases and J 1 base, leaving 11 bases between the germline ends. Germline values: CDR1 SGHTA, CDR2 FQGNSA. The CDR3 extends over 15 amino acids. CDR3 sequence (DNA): TGTGCCAGCAGCTTAAACATCGGTCAGAACACTGAAGCTTTCTTT. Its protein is CASSLNIGQNTEAFF. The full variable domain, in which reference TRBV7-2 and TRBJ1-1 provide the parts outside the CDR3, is GAGVSQSPSNKVTEKGKDVELRCDPISGHTALYWYRQSLGQGLEFLIYFQGNSAPDKSGLPSDRFSAERTGGSVSTLTIQRTQQEDSAVYLCASSLNIGQNTEAFFGQGTRLTVV.

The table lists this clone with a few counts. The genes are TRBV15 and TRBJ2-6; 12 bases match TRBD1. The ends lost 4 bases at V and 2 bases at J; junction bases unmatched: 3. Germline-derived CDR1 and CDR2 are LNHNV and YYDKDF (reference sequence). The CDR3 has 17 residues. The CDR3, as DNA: TGTGCCACCAGCATCCGGGACAGGGGGCCTGGGGCCAACGTCCTGACTTTC. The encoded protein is CATSIRDRGPGANVLTF. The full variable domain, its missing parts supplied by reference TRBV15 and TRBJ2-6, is DAMVIQNPRYQVTQFGKPVTLSCSQTLNHNVMYWYQQKSSQAPKLLFHYYDKDFNNEADTPDNFQSRRPNTSFCFLDIRSPGLGDTAMYLCATSIRDRGPGANVLTFGAGSRLTVL.

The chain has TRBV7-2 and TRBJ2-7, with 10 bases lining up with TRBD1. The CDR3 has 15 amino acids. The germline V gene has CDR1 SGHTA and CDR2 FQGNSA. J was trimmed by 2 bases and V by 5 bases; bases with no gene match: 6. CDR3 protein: CASSRGTGAPYEQYF. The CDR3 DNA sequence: TGTGCCAGCAGCCGGGGGACAGGGGCGCCCTACGAGCAGTACTTC.

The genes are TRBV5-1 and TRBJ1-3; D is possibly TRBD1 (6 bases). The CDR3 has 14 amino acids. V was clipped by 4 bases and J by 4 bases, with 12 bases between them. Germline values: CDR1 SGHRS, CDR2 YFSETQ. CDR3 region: CASSEGHHGNTIYF. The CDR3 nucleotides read TGCGCCAGCAGCGAGGGACACCACGGAAACACCATATATTTT.

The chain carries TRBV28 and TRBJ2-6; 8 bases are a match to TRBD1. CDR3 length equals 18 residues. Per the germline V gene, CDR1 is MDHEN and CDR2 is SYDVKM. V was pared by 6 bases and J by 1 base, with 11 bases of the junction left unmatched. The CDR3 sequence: CASSPPGQGRSGANVLTF. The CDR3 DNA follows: TGTGCCAGCAGCCCCCCCGGACAGGGTAGGTCTGGGGCCAACGTCCTGACTTTC.

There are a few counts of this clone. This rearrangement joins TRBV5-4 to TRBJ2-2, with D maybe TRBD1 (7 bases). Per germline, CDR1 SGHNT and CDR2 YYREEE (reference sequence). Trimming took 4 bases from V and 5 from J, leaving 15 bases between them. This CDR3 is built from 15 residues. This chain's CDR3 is CASSQTTGRTGELFF. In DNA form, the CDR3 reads TGTGCCAGCAGCCAAACGACAGGGAGGACCGGGGAGCTGTTTTTT.

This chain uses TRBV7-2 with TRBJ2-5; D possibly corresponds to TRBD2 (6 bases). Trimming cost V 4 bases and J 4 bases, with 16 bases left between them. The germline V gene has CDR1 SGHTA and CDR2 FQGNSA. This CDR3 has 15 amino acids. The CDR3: CASSSSRGALETQYF. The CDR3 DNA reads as TGTGCCAGCAGCTCAAGCCGCGGGGCCTTAGAGACCCAGTACTTC.

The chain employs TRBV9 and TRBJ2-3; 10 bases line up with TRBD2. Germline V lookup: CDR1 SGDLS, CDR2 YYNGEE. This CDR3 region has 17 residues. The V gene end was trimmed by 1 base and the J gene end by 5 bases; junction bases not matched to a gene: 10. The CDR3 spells CASSVKRSGGALDTQYF. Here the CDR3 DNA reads TGTGCCAGCAGCGTAAAGCGGAGCGGGGGGGCCTTAGATACGCAGTATTTT.

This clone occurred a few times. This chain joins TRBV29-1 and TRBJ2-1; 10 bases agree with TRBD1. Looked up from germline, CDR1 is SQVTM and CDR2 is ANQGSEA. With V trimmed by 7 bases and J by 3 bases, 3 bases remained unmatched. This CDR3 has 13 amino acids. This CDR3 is CSDGTGDYNEQFF. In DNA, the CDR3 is TGCAGCGACGGGACAGGGGACTACAATGAGCAGTTCTTC.

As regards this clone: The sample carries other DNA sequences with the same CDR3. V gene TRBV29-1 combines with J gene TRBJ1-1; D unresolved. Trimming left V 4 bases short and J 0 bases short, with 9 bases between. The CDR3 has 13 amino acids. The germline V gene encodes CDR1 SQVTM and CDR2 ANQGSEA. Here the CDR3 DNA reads TGCAGCGTTGGACACCTCCTGAACACTGAAGCTTTCTTT. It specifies CSVGHLLNTEAFF.

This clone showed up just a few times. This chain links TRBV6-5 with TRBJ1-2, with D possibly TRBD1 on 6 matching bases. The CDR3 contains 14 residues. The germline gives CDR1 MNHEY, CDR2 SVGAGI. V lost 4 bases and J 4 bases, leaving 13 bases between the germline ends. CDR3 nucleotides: TGTGCCAGCAGTTCGGACAGCCTCTTCTATGGCTACACCTTC. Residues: CASSSDSLFYGYTF.

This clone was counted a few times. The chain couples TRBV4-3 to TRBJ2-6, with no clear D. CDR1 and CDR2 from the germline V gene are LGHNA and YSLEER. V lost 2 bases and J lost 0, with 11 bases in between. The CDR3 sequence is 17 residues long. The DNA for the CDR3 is TGCGCCAGCAGCCAATCAAGATCCAACTCTGGGGCCAACGTCCTGACTTTC. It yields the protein CASSQSRSNSGANVLTF.

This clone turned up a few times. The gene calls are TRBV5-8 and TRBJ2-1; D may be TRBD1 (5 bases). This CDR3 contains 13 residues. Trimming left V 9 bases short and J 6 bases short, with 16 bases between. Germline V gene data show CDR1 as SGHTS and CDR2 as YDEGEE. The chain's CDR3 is CAISLTGVNEQFF. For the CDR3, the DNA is TGTGCCATTTCGCTTACAGGAGTCAATGAGCAGTTCTTC.

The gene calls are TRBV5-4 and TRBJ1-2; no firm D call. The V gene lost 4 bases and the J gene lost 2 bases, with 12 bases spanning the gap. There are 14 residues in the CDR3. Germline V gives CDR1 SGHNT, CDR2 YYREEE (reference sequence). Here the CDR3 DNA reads TGTGCCAGCAGCCCTCTTGGCTACAACTATGGCTACACCTTC. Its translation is CASSPLGYNYGYTF.

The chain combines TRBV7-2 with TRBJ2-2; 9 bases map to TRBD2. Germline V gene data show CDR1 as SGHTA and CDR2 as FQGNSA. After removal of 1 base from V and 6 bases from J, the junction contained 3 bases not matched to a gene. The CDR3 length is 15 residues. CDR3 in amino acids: CASSLVAGDPGELFF. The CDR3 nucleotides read TGTGCCAGCAGCTTAGTAGCGGGGGACCCCGGGGAGCTGTTTTTT.